The 7 T cell receptor beta chains below all came from one sample that was sequenced in a study of a mutant IDH1 vaccine in newly diagnosed glioma. Measured with immunoSEQ multiplex PCR; TCRdb has only the in-frame clones, and not every one. Among around 100,000 clones, roughly four fifths were seen once, and the ten largest hold around 5.2%. Time point given: baseline, week 1 (first vaccination visit). Treatment given: pre-vaccination baseline after standard-of-care therapy. The input for sequencing was PBMCs, taken from a glioma patient treated with radiotherapy, temozolomide or both. These receptors came from a man aged 35 to 55 with glioma. Some clones in this sample may be carry-over from other donors' samples.

The V and J genes are TRBV9 and TRBJ1-3; D remains ambiguous. Trimming cost V 0 bases and J 0 bases, with 13 bases left between them. Per germline, CDR1 SGDLS and CDR2 YYNGEE. The CDR3 has 17 residues. The CDR3 protein is CASSVEAGQISGNTIYF. The CDR3, as DNA: TGTGCCAGCAGCGTAGAGGCAGGTCAGATCTCTGGAAACACCATATATTTT.

The V gene is TRBV19, the J gene TRBJ2-3; TRBD1 aligns across 9 bases. CDR1 LNHDA and CDR2 SQIVND come from the germline V gene (reference sequence). The CDR3 runs 15 residues. V lost 4 bases to trimming and J lost 5 bases; unmatched junction nucleotides: 7. The CDR3 region is CASSTGQGMKDTQYF. DNA for the CDR3: TGTGCCAGTAGTACGGGACAGGGTATGAAAGATACGCAGTATTTT.

This clone appeared a single time. The chain joins TRBV5-1 to TRBJ1-2; 9 bases are shared with TRBD1. The germline V gene has CDR1 SGHRS and CDR2 YFSETQ. This CDR3 comprises 15 residues. Trimming cost V 0 bases and J 4 bases; bases outside gene matches: 4. The chain's CDR3 is CASSLGDRVGYGYTF. The CDR3 region has the DNA TGCGCCAGCAGCTTGGGGGACAGGGTCGGCTATGGCTACACCTTC.

The gene calls are TRBV10-3 and TRBJ2-3; D not certain. Germline V gene data show CDR1 as ENHRY and CDR2 as SYGVKD. This CDR3 has 13 residues. Trimming left V 8 bases short and J 2 bases short, with 11 bases between. CDR3 in DNA: TGTGCCATCGGCCCCTCCCCCACAGATACGCAGTATTTT. Residues: CAIGPSPTDTQYF.

The chain has TRBV5-4 and TRBJ2-1; 7 bases fit TRBD1. This CDR3 has 14 residues. The germline V gene encodes CDR1 SGHNT and CDR2 YYREEE (reference sequence). V was clipped by 5 bases and J by 3 bases; unmatched bases: 5. The CDR3 loop reads CASRSTGRYNEQFF. DNA for the CDR3: TGTGCCAGCAGATCGACAGGGCGCTACAATGAGCAGTTCTTC.

The rearrangement uses TRBV4-1 and TRBJ2-5; D not certain. This CDR3 spans 14 amino acids. Germline loops: CDR1 MGHRA, CDR2 YSYEKL. The V gene lost 1 base and the J gene lost 0 bases, with 6 bases spanning the gap. DNA for the CDR3: TGCGCCAGCAGCCAAGGCGTCTACCAAGAGACCCAGTACTTC. It is translated as CASSQGVYQETQYF.

The chain carries TRBV5-1 and TRBJ1-2, with 9 bases that match TRBD1. The V segment lost 3 bases and the J segment 7 bases; nucleotides outside the gene matches: 4. Germline V gene lookup returns CDR1 SGHRS and CDR2 YFSETQ. This CDR3 contains 13 residues. The CDR3 protein is CASSSGQGFGYTF. The CDR3 bases are TGCGCCAGCAGCTCGGGACAGGGATTTGGCTACACCTTC.